Presented here are 13 T cell receptor beta chains from one specimen sequenced in a study of beta chain features in type 1 diabetes. Reverse transcription of all isolated RNA meant that expressed TCRB transcripts were sequenced. TCRdb keeps only in-frame clones here, not all; method: immunoSEQ multiplex PCR. The sample yields around 130,000 clones, approximately 10% seen once. Points from the study as a whole: Moderately but significantly shorter TCRB CDR3s were found in Type 1 diabetes patients in all four CD4+ subsets.

No antigen is known for these receptors. The sample was central memory CD4+ T cells from blood. These receptors were taken from a man aged 25 to 40 with type 1 diabetes.

The genes are TRBV21-1 and TRBJ2-7; whether TRBD1, the table's D call, matches the DNA was not checked. TRBV21-1 is designated a pseudogene. This CDR3 has 16 residues. The CDR3 spells CASSPRDRGRIYEQYF. CDR3 coding DNA: TGTGCCAGCAGCCCCCGGGACAGGGGGCGGATCTACGAGCAGTACTTC.

The CDR3 bases are TGCGCCAGCAGCTGGGAGGGGAATAAAGCTGAAGCTTTCTTT. Its protein is CASSWEGNKAEAFF. V and J are TRBV5-1 and TRBJ1-1; possible D gene TRBD1, 5 bases. CDR3 length: 14 residues. The V end lost 3 bases, the J end lost 6 bases, and 15 bases lay between the germline ends. From germline, CDR1 is SGHRS and CDR2 YFSETQ.

Only a few counts were recorded for this clone. V and J are TRBV29-1 and TRBJ1-5, with TRBD1 as a possible D gene (5 bases). The CDR3 covers 14 residues. V was trimmed by 4 bases and J by 0 bases, leaving 10 bases between them. Germline loops: CDR1 SQVTM, CDR2 ANQGSEA. The CDR3 here is CSVGTSYSNQPQHF. The CDR3 coding sequence is TGCAGCGTTGGGACATCGTATAGCAATCAGCCCCAGCATTTT.

Here the CDR3 reads CASSPPGGPAYNEQFF. In DNA, the CDR3 is TGTGCCAGCTCACCACCCGGCGGGCCTGCCTACAATGAGCAGTTCTTC. This sequence joins TRBV18 and TRBJ2-1; a weak D match, TRBD2 (5 bases). The ends were cut back, 0 bases at V and 2 bases at J, with 11 bases in the middle. Germline V lookup: CDR1 KGHSH, CDR2 LQKENI. The CDR3 runs to 16 residues.

The CDR3 bases are TGTGCCAGCTCACCTACCCAGACAACCGGGGAGCTGTTTTTT. It codes for CASSPTQTTGELFF. The chain combines TRBV18 with TRBJ2-2; D gene unclear. V was pared by 3 bases and J by 5 bases, with 10 bases between. This CDR3 has 14 residues. CDR1 KGHSH and CDR2 LQKENI come from the germline V gene.

This clone was picked up a small number of times. The chain combines TRBV18 with TRBJ1-2, with D uncertain. This CDR3 spans 13 amino acids. Trimming removed 2 bases from V and 7 bases from J, with 11 bases in between. Germline CDR1 KGHSH, CDR2 LQKENI. CDR3 residues: CASSPERAGGYTF. As DNA, the CDR3 is TGTGCCAGCTCACCAGAGCGTGCTGGTGGCTACACCTTC. Drawing the rest from reference TRBV18 and TRBJ1-2, the complete variable domain is NAGVMQNPRHLVRRRGQEARLRCSPMKGHSHVYWYRQLPEEGLKFMVYLQKENIIDESGMPKERFSAEFPKEGPSILRIQQVVRGDSAAYFCASSPERAGGYTFGSGTRLTVV.

The chain couples TRBV6-1 to TRBJ2-7, with 8 bases that match TRBD1. V was clipped by 4 bases and J by 0 bases; unmatched bases: 8. The CDR3 covers 16 residues. CDR1 is MNHNS, CDR2 SASEGT, per germline. CDR3 DNA sequence: TGTGCCAGCAGTGCTCACGCAGGGGGCAACTCCTACGAGCAGTACTTC. Translating gives CASSAHAGGNSYEQYF.

This clone was counted only a few times. CDR3 residues: CASSPDRQGAQYF. The DNA for the CDR3 is TGTGCCAGCAGCCCTGACAGGCAAGGGGCCCAGTACTTC. This rearrangement joins TRBV7-8 to TRBJ2-5; possible D gene TRBD1, 6 bases. Trimming shortened V by 5 bases and J by 9 bases, and 16 bases separated the two germline ends. The CDR3 totals 13 residues. The germline V gene encodes CDR1 SGHVS and CDR2 FQNEAQ. Full variable domain (remainder filled in from reference TRBV7-8 and TRBJ2-5): GAGVSQSPRYKVAKRGQDVALRCDPISGHVSLFWYQQALGQGPEFLTYFQNEAQLDKSGLPSDRFFAERPEGSVSTLKIQRTQQEDSAVYLCASSPDRQGAQYFGPGTRLLVL.

This clone was counted between two and nine times. The chain uses TRBV29-1 and TRBJ2-1, with 9 bases lining up with TRBD2. CDR1 SQVTM and CDR2 ANQGSEA come from the germline V gene. The CDR3 sequence is 13 residues long. The ends lost 4 bases at V and 5 bases at J; junction bases unmatched: 3. This chain's CDR3 is CSVVTSGHNEQFF. CDR3 sequence (DNA): TGCAGCGTTGTGACTAGCGGACACAATGAGCAGTTCTTC.

This clone has a handful of counts. The chain recombines TRBV28 with TRBJ2-5, with D possibly matching TRBD2 (5 bases). Trimming pared 5 bases from V and 4 bases from J, leaving 11 bases between. The CDR3 is 13 amino acids. The germline gives CDR1 MDHEN, CDR2 SYDVKM. CDR3 sequence (DNA): TGTGCCAGCAGTCCGGGATTTGGAGAGACCCAGTACTTC. It encodes CASSPGFGETQYF.

J is TRBJ2-6 and V is TRBV19; D possibly corresponds to TRBD1 (6 bases). The CDR3 totals 15 residues. Germline V gives CDR1 LNHDA, CDR2 SQIVND (reference sequence). The germline V and J ends were trimmed by 5 bases and 3 bases, with 11 bases remaining between them. In DNA form, the CDR3 reads TGTGCCAGTAGTGCGAACAGGGATGGGGCCAACGTCCTGACTTTC. Translating it yields CASSANRDGANVLTF.

J is TRBJ2-2 and V is TRBV9; a weak D match, TRBD1 (6 bases). The germline V gene has CDR1 SGDLS and CDR2 YYNGEE. V lost 3 bases to trimming and J lost 3 bases, with 12 bases between them. This CDR3 has 15 residues. This CDR3 is CASSARGSDTGELFF. The CDR3 nucleotides are TGTGCCAGCAGCGCCAGGGGATCTGACACCGGGGAGCTGTTTTTT.

The genes are TRBV11-1 and TRBJ2-6, with 9 nucleotides matching TRBD1. The CDR3 extends over 16 amino acids. The germline V gene encodes CDR1 SGHAT and CDR2 FQDESV (reference sequence). The V gene end was trimmed by 3 bases and the J gene end by 4 bases; junction bases not matched to a gene: 4. This CDR3 reads CASSLGQGTGANVLTF. For the CDR3, the DNA is TGTGCCAGCAGCTTGGGACAGGGCACAGGGGCCAACGTCCTGACTTTC.